Listed below are T cell receptor beta chains from one sample, sequenced in a study of T cell repertoires in cytomegalovirus infection. No antigen has been identified for these receptors. MiXCR, applied by TCRdb to the reads, yields one record per CDR3 protein. The table lists about 770,000 distinct CDR3 sequences, about 27% of them singletons. Sequencing used cultured CD8+ T cells from PBMCs, obtained from culture after CMV antigen stimulation. These receptors were taken from a human donor in good health (CMV status not recorded). Some clones in this sample may be carry-over from other donors' samples. Both conserved end residues are part of each CDR3. D genes are given only for firm matches. Clone size is stated in some rows and not others, as once, few, many or a class when expanded.

>NA|TRBD2|TRBJ2-5|TRBV5-6
TGTGCCAGCAGCTTGAGGCTAGCGGGGGAAGAGACCCAGTACTTC
CASSLRLAGEETQYF
>many|TRBD2|TRBJ2-5|TRBV4-2
TGTGCCAGCAGCTTTGAATTGCGGGGGGGCCGGGAGACCCAGTACTTC
CASSFELRGGRETQYF
>NA|NA|TRBJ1-4|TRBV27
TGTGCCAGCAGTTCCCTCGCCTCTTTTCCAACTGAAAAACTGTTTTTT
CASSSLASFPTEKLFF
>NA|NA|TRBJ2-1|TRBV4-3
TGCGCCAGCAGCCAAGATCTCGGTCTAGGGACGAATGAGCAGTTCTTC
CASSQDLGLGTNEQFF
>once|TRBD2|TRBJ2-3|TRBV7-3
TGTGCCAGCAGCCCCCGTGGGCGGGGGATAGATACGCAGTATTTT
CASSPRGRGIDTQYF
>NA|NA|TRBJ2-1|TRBV7-9
TGTGCCAGCAGAAACAGGCCTGATGAGCAGTTCTTC
CASRNRPDEQFF
>NA|NA|TRBJ1-1|TRBV24-1
TGTGCCACCAGTGACTCTTGGGGGGAAGCTTTCTTT
CATSDSWGEAFF
>NA|NA|TRBJ1-1|TRBV28
TGTGCCAGCAGTCCCAGCGGGACGGACACTGAAGCTTTCTTT
CASSPSGTDTEAFF
>NA|TRBD2|TRBJ2-7|TRBV7-9
TGTGCCAGCAGCTTTACTAGCGGGGAAGTCTCCTACGAGCAGTACTTC
CASSFTSGEVSYEQYF
>NA|NA|TRBJ2-3|TRBV7-9
TGTGCCAGCAGCCCCGGCGCGGGGAGACCCACAGATACGCAGTATTTT
CASSPGAGRPTDTQYF
>few|TRBD1|TRBJ1-6|TRBV5-6
TGTGCCAGCAGCCTGGGCAGGAGGGGGCCGAGCTCCTATAATTCACCCCTCCACTTT
CASSLGRRGPSSYNSPLHF
>few|NA|TRBJ1-1|TRBV29-1
TGCAGCGTCGGACAGCGGAACACTGAAGCTTTCTTT
CSVGQRNTEAFF
>few|TRBD2|TRBJ2-3|TRBV6-5
TGTGCCAGCAGTTACGAGGCGGGGGGGCTCGGCACAGATACGCAGTATTTT
CASSYEAGGLGTDTQYF
>many|TRBD1|TRBJ2-7|TRBV7-9
TGTGCCAGCAGCTCTCAGACAGGGAAATCCTACGAGCAGTACTTC
CASSSQTGKSYEQYF
>few|TRBD1|TRBJ1-2|TRBV5-1
TGCGCCAGCAGCTCCTCCGGGACAGCCAAGAACTATGGCTACACCTTC
CASSSSGTAKNYGYTF
>many|NA|TRBJ2-7|TRBV6-1
TGTGCCAGCAGCTTTACCAGCTCCCGCCACGAGCAGTACTTC
CASSFTSSRHEQYF
>NA|NA|TRBJ1-5|TRBV23-1
TGCGCCAGCAGTCAATCCCGGGGGATCAATCAGCCCCAGCATTTT
CASSQSRGINQPQHF
>NA|TRBD2|TRBJ2-3|TRBV28
TGTGCCAACAGTTTATCGACTAGCGGGGGCACAGATACGCAGTATTTT
CANSLSTSGGTDTQYF
>NA|TRBD1|TRBJ2-7|TRBV4-1
TGCGCCAGCAGCCAAGACGGACAGGGTCCCTACGAGCAGTACTTC
CASSQDGQGPYEQYF
>many|NA|TRBJ1-1|TRBV12-3/TRBV12-4
TGTGCCAGCAGTTTAGCGCATCCGGGGATTGAAGCTTTCTTT
CASSLAHPGIEAFF
>few|NA|TRBJ2-7|TRBV27
TGTGCCAGCGGGGACGGGACCTACGAGCAGTACTTC
CASGDGTYEQYF
>NA|NA|TRBJ1-5|TRBV24-1
TGTGCCACCAGTGATCCGGGCCACCTAGGGGATCAGCCCCAGCATTTT
CATSDPGHLGDQPQHF
>NA|TRBD2|TRBJ2-2|TRBV11-2
TGTGCCAGCAGCTTAGCGAGCGGACTAGCGGTTGGGACCGGGGAGCTGTTTTTT
CASSLASGLAVGTGELFF
>few|NA|TRBJ1-1|TRBV29-1
TGCAGCGTAATTCGGAGGGGGGTTGTAAGAATGAACACTGAAGCTTTCTTT
CSVIRRGVVRMNTEAFF
>NA|NA|TRBJ2-1|TRBV10-1
TGCGCCAGCAGTGGGGCTGGTACAGGGAAATACAATGAGCAGTTCTTC
CASSGAGTGKYNEQFF
>NA|NA|TRBJ2-1|TRBV6-5
TGTGCCAGCAGTTACGGCAGGGTGTCCTACAATGAGCAGTTCTTC
CASSYGRVSYNEQFF
>NA|NA|TRBJ1-1|TRBV5-1
TGCGCCAGCAGCTTGGCCAACGCGGGGGGCACTGAAGCTTTCTTT
CASSLANAGGTEAFF
>few|NA|TRBJ1-2|TRBV15
TGTGCCACCAGCAGAGATAAAGGGGCTTATGGCTACACCTTC
CATSRDKGAYGYTF
>NA|TRBD2|TRBJ2-1|TRBV9
TGTGCCAGCAGCGTAGGGACTAGCGGGGGGCCAGAGGGTGAGCAGTTCTTC
CASSVGTSGGPEGEQFF
>NA|NA|TRBJ2-3|TRBV4-1
TGCGCCAGCAGCCAAGCCAGGCAGAGCACAGATACGCAGTATTTT
CASSQARQSTDTQYF
>NA|NA|TRBJ2-1|TRBV14
TGTGCCAGCAGCCAAGACGGATCGGGGTTCCCCTACAATGAGCAGTTCTTC
CASSQDGSGFPYNEQFF
>few|NA|TRBJ1-2|TRBV7-9
TGTGCCAGCAGCTTCACGAGGGGCGATAAGAATGGCTACACCTTC
CASSFTRGDKNGYTF
>NA|TRBD2|TRBJ2-1|TRBV27
TGTGCCAGCAGTTCCCTTAGCGGGGGGTTAAATGAGCAGTTCTTC
CASSSLSGGLNEQFF
>once|NA|TRBJ2-1|TRBV7-1
TGTGCCAGCAGCTCAGAACAGCGATTCCCCAGCTCCTACAATGAGCAGTTCTTC
CASSSEQRFPSSYNEQFF
>many|NA|TRBJ2-3|TRBV12-3/TRBV12-4
TGTGCCAGCACTTCTGTTACAGATACGCAGTATTTT
CASTSVTDTQYF
>NA|TRBD1|TRBJ2-7|TRBV29-1
TGCAGCGTTTACACGGGACAGGGGGCCTACGAGCAGTACTTC
CSVYTGQGAYEQYF
>NA|TRBD2|TRBJ2-3|TRBV7-2
TGTGCCAGCAGCTTAGAGGGATGGCGGGGGGATACGCAGTATTTT
CASSLEGWRGDTQYF
>NA|NA|TRBJ2-3|TRBV7-9
TGTGCCAGCAGCCACCGGACGCGCACAGATACGCAGTATTTT
CASSHRTRTDTQYF
>NA|NA|TRBJ1-1|TRBV11-1
TGTGCCAGCAGCGGAGGAGGACCTGAAGCTTTCTTT
CASSGGGPEAFF
>NA|NA|TRBJ1-1|TRBV4-3
TGCGCCAGCAGCCATCTGCTTAGGGAGCGGGGGGCTGAAGCTTTCTTT
CASSHLLRERGAEAFF
>few|TRBD1|TRBJ2-1|TRBV5-5
TGTGCCGGATACAGGGGGGACGGCAATGAGCAGTTCTTC
CAGYRGDGNEQFF
>few|TRBD2|TRBJ2-1|TRBV7-9
TGTGCCAGCAGCCCCACAGCGGGGGGACCCTACAATGAGCAGTTCTTC
CASSPTAGGPYNEQFF
>NA|TRBD2|TRBJ2-1|TRBV11-3
TGTGCCAGCAGCTTAGATGAAGCGGGGCGGTACAATGAGCAGTTCTTC
CASSLDEAGRYNEQFF
>few|TRBD2|TRBJ2-5|TRBV7-6
TGTGCCAGCAGCTCACCATCTAGCGGGAGGGCCCAGTACTTC
CASSSPSSGRAQYF
>NA|NA|TRBJ2-5|TRBV7-6
TGTGCCAGCAGCTCCAACCCGATGGCTTTTCAAGAGACCCAGTACTTC
CASSSNPMAFQETQYF
>NA|NA|TRBJ2-6|TRBV6-2/TRBV6-3
TGTGCCAGCAGTTACTCGGAGGGCGGTGGGGCCAACGTCCTGACTTTC
CASSYSEGGGANVLTF
>few|TRBD1|TRBJ1-3|TRBV4-2
TGTGCCAGCAGCCGAGGACAGGACTCTGGAAACACCATATATTTT
CASSRGQDSGNTIYF
>many|NA|TRBJ2-1|TRBV7-2
TGTGCCAGCAGCGAGTGGACTGGTACGAATGAGCAGTTCTTC
CASSEWTGTNEQFF
>NA|NA|TRBJ2-1|TRBV27
TGTGCCAGCAGTTCCGCCTTAAGCTCCTACAATGAGCAGTTCTTC
CASSSALSSYNEQFF
>many|TRBD1|TRBJ2-1|TRBV7-6
TGTGCCAGCAGCTCGGGACAGGGGGTGAATGAGCAGTTCTTC
CASSSGQGVNEQFF
>few|NA|TRBJ1-5|TRBV4-1
TGCGCCAGCAGCCAAGAAGGGGAATATTTTTATAGCAATCAGCCCCAGCATTTT
CASSQEGEYFYSNQPQHF
>few|NA|TRBJ2-3|TRBV12-3/TRBV12-4
TGTGCCAGCAAGGCTTCCGGAGATACGCAGTATTTT
CASKASGDTQYF
>NA|NA|TRBJ1-3|TRBV5-4
TGTGCCAGCAGCTTTCTCCCGGGCGTGGACGGACACACCATATATTTT
CASSFLPGVDGHTIYF
>NA|NA|TRBJ1-2|TRBV27
TGTGCCAGCAGTTTTGGGTCTCGCTATGGCTACACCTTC
CASSFGSRYGYTF